Sequencing of this T cell receptor beta chain was carried out in a study of blood T cell repertoires in COVID-19. In the study overall: Both acute and convalescent COVID-19 samples were obtained from the United States, Italy and Spain. PBMCs, B-cell-depleted T cells, or T cells were the source of the cDNA or gDNA that made up the material.

The germline V gene encodes CDR1 LNHDA and CDR2 SQIVND (reference sequence). V shed 5 bases, J shed 7 bases, and the junction held 6 bases outside the gene matches. CDR3 length: 14 amino acids. Authors' processing steps: How many nucleated cells were present was estimated from reference gene primer amplification. Only in-frame clones appear in the TCRdb table, and some are missing; sequencing was by immunoSEQ multiplex PCR. V and J calls plus clone size are reproduced from that table; the DNA served to infer D and trimming. The table lists 60,000 or so clones, more than 75% of them singletons. The J gene is TRBJ1-5, the V gene TRBV19; TRBD1 matches 9 bases. Source material: peripheral blood. The source of this sequence is a human donor in a cohort sampled during active COVID-19. In nucleotides, the CDR3 is TGTGCCAGTAGTGCCACAGGGGGCGGACAGCCCCAGCATTTT. Encoded protein: CASSATGGGQPQHF. Full variable domain (remainder filled in from reference TRBV19 and TRBJ1-5): DGGITQSPKYLFRKEGQNVTLSCEQNLNHDAMYWYRQDPGQGLRLIYYSQIVNDFQKGDIAEGYSVSREKKESFPLTVTSAQKNPTAFYLCASSATGGGQPQHFGDGTRLSIL.